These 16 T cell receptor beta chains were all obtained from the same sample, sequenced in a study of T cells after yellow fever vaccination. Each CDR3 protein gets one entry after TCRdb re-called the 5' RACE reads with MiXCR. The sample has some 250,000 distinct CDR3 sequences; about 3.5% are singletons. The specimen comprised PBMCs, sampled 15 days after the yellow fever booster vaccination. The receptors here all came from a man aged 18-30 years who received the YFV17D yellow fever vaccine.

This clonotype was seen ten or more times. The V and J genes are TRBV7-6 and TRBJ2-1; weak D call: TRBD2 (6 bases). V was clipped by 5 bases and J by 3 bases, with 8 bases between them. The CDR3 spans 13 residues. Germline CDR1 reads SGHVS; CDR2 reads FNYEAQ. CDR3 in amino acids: CASSPGGYNEQFF. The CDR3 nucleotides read TGTGCCAGCAGCCCCGGGGGCTACAATGAGCAGTTCTTC. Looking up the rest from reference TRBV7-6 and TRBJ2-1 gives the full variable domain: GAGVSQSPRYKVTKRGQDVALRCDPISGHVSLYWYRQALGQGPEFLTYFNYEAQQDKSGLPNDRFSAERPEGSISTLTIQRTEQRDSAMYRCASSPGGYNEQFFGPGTRLTVL.

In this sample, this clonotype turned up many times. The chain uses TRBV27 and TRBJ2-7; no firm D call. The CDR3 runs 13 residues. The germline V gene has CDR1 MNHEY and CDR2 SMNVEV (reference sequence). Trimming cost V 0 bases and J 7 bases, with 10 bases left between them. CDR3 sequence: CASSLSTAQEQYF. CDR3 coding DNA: TGTGCCAGCAGTTTATCTACAGCTCAGGAGCAGTACTTC.

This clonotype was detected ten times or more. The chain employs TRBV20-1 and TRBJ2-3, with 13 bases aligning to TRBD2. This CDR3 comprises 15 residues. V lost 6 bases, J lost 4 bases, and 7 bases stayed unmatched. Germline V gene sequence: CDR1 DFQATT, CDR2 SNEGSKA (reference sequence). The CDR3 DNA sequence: TGCAGTGCGCCGACTAGCGGGGGGCCCGCAGATACGCAGTATTTT. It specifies CSAPTSGGPADTQYF.

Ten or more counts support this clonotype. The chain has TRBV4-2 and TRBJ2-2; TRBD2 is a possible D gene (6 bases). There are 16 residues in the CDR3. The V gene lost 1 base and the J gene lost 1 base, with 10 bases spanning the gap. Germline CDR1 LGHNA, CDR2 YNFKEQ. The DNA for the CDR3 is TGTGCCAGCAGCCAAGCGGGACTGCTGAACACCGGGGAGCTGTTTTTT. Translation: CASSQAGLLNTGELFF.

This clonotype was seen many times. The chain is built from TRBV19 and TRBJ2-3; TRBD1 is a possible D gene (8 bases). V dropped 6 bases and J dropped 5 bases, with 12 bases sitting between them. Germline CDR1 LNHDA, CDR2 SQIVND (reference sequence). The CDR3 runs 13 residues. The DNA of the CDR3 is TGTGCCAGTAGCACAGGGGGGGGAGATACGCAGTATTTT. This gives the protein CASSTGGGDTQYF. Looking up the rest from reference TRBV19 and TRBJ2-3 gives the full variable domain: DGGITQSPKYLFRKEGQNVTLSCEQNLNHDAMYWYRQDPGQGLRLIYYSQIVNDFQKGDIAEGYSVSREKKESFPLTVTSAQKNPTAFYLCASSTGGGDTQYFGPGTRLTVL.

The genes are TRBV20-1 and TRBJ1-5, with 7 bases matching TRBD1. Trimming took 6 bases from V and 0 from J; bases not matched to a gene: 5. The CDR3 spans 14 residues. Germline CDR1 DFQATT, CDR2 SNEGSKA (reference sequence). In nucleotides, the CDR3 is TGCAGTGCAGTTGGGACAGTTAGCAATCAGCCCCAGCATTTT. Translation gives CSAVGTVSNQPQHF.

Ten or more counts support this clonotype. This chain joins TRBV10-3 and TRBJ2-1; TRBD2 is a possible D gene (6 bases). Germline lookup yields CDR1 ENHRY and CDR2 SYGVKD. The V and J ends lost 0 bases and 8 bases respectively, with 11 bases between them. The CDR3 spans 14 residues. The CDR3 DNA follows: TGTGCCATCAGTGAGTCCGGCGGGGCGGATGAGCAGTTCTTC. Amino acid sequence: CAISESGGADEQFF.

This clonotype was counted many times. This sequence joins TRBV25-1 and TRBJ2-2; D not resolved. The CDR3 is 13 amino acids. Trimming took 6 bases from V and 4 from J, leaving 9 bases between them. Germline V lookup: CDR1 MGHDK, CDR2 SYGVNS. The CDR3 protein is CASRLLTTGELFF. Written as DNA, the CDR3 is TGTGCCAGCAGGTTACTGACCACCGGGGAGCTGTTTTTT. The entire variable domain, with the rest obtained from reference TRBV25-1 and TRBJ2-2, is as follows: EADIYQTPRYLVIGTGKKITLECSQTMGHDKMYWYQQDPGMELHLIHYSYGVNSTEKGDLSSESTVSRIRTEHFPLTLESARPSHTSQYLCASRLLTTGELFFGEGSRLTVL.

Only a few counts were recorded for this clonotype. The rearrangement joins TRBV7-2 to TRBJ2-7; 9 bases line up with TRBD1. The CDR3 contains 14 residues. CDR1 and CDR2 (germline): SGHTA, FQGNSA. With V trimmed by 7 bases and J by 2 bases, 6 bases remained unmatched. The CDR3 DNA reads TGTGCCAGCAAACCGGGACAGGGCCCCTACGAGCAGTACTTC. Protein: CASKPGQGPYEQYF.

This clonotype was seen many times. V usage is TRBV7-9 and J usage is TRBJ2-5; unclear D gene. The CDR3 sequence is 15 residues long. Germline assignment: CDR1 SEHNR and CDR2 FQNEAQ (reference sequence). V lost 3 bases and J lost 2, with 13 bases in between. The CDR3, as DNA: TGTGCCAGCAGCTTCGTTGGGCCAGGTCAAGAGACCCAGTACTTC. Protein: CASSFVGPGQETQYF.

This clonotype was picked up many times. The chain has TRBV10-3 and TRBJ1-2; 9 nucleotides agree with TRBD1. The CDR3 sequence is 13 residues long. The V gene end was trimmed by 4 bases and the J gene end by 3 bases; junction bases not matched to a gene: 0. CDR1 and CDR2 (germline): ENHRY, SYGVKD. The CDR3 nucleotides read TGTGCCATCAGTGGACAGGGGGACTATGGCTACACCTTC. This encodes CAISGQGDYGYTF.

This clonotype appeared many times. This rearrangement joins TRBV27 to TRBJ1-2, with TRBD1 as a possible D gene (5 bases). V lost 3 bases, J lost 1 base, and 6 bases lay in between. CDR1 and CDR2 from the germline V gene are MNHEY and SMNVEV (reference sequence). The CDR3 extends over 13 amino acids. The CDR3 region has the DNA TGTGCCAGCAGTTTGGGGGGTAACTATGGCTACACCTTC. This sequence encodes CASSLGGNYGYTF.

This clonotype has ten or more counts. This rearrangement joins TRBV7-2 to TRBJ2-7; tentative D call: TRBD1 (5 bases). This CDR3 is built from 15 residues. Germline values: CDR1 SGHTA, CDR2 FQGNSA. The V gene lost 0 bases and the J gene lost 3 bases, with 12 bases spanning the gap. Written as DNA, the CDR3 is TGTGCCAGCAGCTTAGCTGGTCAGGGCGTCTACGAGCAGTACTTC. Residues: CASSLAGQGVYEQYF.

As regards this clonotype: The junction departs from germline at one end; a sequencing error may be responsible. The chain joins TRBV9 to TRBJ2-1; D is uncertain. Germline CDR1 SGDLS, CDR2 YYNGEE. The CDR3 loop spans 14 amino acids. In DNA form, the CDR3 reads TGTGCCAGCAGCGCAATCGATTTTGGGGATACGCAGTTTTTT. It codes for CASSAIDFGDTQFF.

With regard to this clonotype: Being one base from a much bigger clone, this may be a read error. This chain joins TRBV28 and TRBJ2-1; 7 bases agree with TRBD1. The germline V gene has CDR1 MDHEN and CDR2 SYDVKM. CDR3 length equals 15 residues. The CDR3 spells CDSSLWDSSYNEQFF. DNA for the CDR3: TGTGACAGCAGTTTATGGGACAGCTCCTACAATGAGCAGTTCTTC.

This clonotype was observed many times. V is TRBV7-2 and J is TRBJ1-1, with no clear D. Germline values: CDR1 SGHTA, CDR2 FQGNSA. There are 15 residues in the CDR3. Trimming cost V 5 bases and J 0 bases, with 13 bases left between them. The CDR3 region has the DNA TGTGCCAGCAGCCTCCTTGTAGGATTGAACACTGAAGCTTTCTTT. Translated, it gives CASSLLVGLNTEAFF. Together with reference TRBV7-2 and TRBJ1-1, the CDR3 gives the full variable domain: GAGVSQSPSNKVTEKGKDVELRCDPISGHTALYWYRQSLGQGLEFLIYFQGNSAPDKSGLPSDRFSAERTGGSVSTLTIQRTQQEDSAVYLCASSLLVGLNTEAFFGQGTRLTVV.